Shown below are 9 T cell receptor beta chains from a single sample sequenced in a study of blood T cell repertoires in COVID-19. Sequenced by immunoSEQ multiplex PCR; TCRdb stores in-frame clones only, minus some. The sample consists of over 150,000 clones, more than 85% of them appearing once. Sequenced sample: peripheral blood. The source of these receptors is a man aged 45 to 65 with acute or convalescent COVID-19.

This sequence joins TRBV28 and TRBJ1-6; D perhaps matches TRBD1 (6 bases). Germline lookup yields CDR1 MDHEN and CDR2 SYDVKM. With 7 bases removed from V and 14 bases from J, the gap between germline ends came to 21 bases. The CDR3 length is 14 residues. CDR3 bases: TGTGCCAGCAACACCCCGGGACAAGACTTCACCCTCCACTTT. It specifies CASNTPGQDFTLHF.

The chain uses TRBV19 and TRBJ1-4; 7 bases line up with TRBD1. V lost 7 bases, J lost 5 bases, and 13 bases stayed unmatched. This CDR3 contains 16 residues. Germline V lookup: CDR1 LNHDA, CDR2 SQIVND (reference sequence). The CDR3 here is CASNHPRGQSNEKLFF. In DNA form, the CDR3 reads TGTGCCAGTAACCACCCGAGGGGACAGTCAAATGAAAAACTGTTTTTT.

V and J are TRBV28 and TRBJ1-6, with D unresolved. Germline CDR1 is MDHEN and CDR2 is SYDVKM. V gave up 6 bases and J gave up 2 bases, with 11 bases separating them. CDR3 length: 15 amino acids. The CDR3 loop is CASRHGLTYNSPLHF. As DNA, the CDR3 is TGTGCCAGCAGACACGGGTTGACCTATAATTCACCCCTCCACTTT.

The chain employs TRBV19 and TRBJ1-1; D uncertain. V gave up 9 bases and J gave up 0 bases, with 11 bases separating them. Germline CDR1 and CDR2: LNHDA and SQIVND (reference sequence). The CDR3 contains 13 residues. DNA of the CDR3: TGTGCCAGCCGCCTCACAGTGAACACTGAAGCTTTCTTT. This translates into CASRLTVNTEAFF.

As to this clone: Other nucleotide sequences from this sample produce the same CDR3. The V and J genes are TRBV7-9 and TRBJ2-1; 11 positions match TRBD2. CDR1 is SEHNR, CDR2 FQNEAQ, per germline (reference sequence). V lost 5 bases to trimming and J lost 3 bases; unmatched junction nucleotides: 3. The CDR3 loop spans 15 amino acids. CDR3: CASSLGTSGYNEQFF. In DNA form, the CDR3 reads TGTGCCAGCAGCCTCGGGACTAGCGGCTACAATGAGCAGTTCTTC.

This clone came up once. This chain joins TRBV7-9 and TRBJ2-1; 7 nucleotides line up with TRBD1. The CDR3 extends over 14 amino acids. V lost 5 bases, J lost 5 bases, and 6 bases stayed unmatched. Germline V gene lookup returns CDR1 SEHNR and CDR2 FQNEAQ (reference sequence). For the CDR3, the DNA is TGTGCCAGCAGCCGAACCGGGACAGACAATGAGCAGTTCTTC. It encodes CASSRTGTDNEQFF.

The CDR3 coding sequence is TGTGCCAGCAGCCCTCAGGGTAATTCACCCCTCCACTTT. This codes for CASSPQGNSPLHF. V usage is TRBV11-2 and J usage is TRBJ1-6; D is perhaps TRBD1 (5 bases). Germline CDR1 and CDR2: SGHAT and FQNNGV. This CDR3 has 13 residues. V lost 5 bases, J lost 6 bases, and 8 bases lay in between.

The V call is TRBV7-7, the J call TRBJ2-2, with a tentative D call TRBD2 (5 bases). V lost 5 bases and J lost 0, with 10 bases in between. The CDR3 has 15 residues. Germline V gene sequence: CDR1 SSHAT, CDR2 FNYEAQ (reference sequence). CDR3 bases: TGTGCCAGCAGCCCGGGAAGATCGAACACCGGGGAGCTGTTTTTT. Translation gives CASSPGRSNTGELFF.

The chain recombines TRBV9 with TRBJ1-4; 8 bases match TRBD1. V gave up 0 bases and J gave up 3 bases; unmatched junction bases: 7. There are 17 residues in the CDR3. Per germline, CDR1 SGDLS and CDR2 YYNGEE. The CDR3 nucleotides read TGTGCCAGCAGCGTAGGGGCAGGGGGCCTTGCTAATGAAAAACTGTTTTTT. Translated, it gives CASSVGAGGLANEKLFF.